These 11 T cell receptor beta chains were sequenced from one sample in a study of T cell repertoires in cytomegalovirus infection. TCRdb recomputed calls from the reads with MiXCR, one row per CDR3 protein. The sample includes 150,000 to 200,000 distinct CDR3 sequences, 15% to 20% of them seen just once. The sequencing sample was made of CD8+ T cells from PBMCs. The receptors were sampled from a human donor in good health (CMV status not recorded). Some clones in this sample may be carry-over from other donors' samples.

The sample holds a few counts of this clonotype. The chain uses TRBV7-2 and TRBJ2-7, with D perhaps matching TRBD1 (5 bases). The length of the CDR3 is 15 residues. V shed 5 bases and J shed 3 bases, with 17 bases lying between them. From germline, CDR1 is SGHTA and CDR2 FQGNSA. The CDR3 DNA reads TGTGCCAGCAGCCCCCAACAGGAATCTTTCTACGAGCAGTACTTC. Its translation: CASSPQQESFYEQYF.

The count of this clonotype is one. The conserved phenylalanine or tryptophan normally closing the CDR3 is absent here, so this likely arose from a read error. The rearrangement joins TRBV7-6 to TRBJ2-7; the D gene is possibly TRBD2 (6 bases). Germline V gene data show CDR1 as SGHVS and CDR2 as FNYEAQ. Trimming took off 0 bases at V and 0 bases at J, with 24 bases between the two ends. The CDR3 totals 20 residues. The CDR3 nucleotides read TGTGCCAGCAGCTTAGCTTCGTCGGGGGAATCGGCGGATCTCTCCTACGAGCAGTACATC. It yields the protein CASSLASSGESADLSYEQYI.

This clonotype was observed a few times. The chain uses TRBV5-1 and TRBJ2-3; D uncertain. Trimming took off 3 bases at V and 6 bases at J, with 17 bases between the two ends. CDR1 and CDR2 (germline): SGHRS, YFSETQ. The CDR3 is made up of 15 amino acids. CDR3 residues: CASSSDARQTDTQYF. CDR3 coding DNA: TGCGCCAGCAGCTCGGACGCGAGGCAGACGGATACGCAGTATTTT.

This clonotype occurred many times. The CDR3 protein is CAINTGGGPYGYTF. In DNA, the CDR3 is TGTGCCATCAACACAGGGGGGGGGCCCTATGGCTACACCTTC. This chain uses TRBV10-3 with TRBJ1-2; 8 bases line up with TRBD1. Unmatched junction bases numbered 8, after V lost 7 bases and J lost 4 bases. Germline V gene sequence: CDR1 ENHRY, CDR2 SYGVKD. The CDR3 spans 14 residues.

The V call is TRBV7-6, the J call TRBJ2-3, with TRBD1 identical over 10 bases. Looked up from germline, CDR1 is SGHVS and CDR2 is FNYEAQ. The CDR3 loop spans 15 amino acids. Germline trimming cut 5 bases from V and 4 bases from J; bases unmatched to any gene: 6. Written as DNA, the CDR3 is TGTGCCAGCAGCCGGACAGGGGGATCGGCAGATACGCAGTATTTT. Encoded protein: CASSRTGGSADTQYF.

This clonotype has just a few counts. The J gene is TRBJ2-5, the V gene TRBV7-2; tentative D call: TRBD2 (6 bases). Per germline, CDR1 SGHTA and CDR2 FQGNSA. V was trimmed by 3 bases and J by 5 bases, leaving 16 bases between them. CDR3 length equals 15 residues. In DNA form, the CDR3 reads TGTGCCAGCAGCTTGGGGGGACTCATGCGGGAGACCCAGTACTTC. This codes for CASSLGGLMRETQYF.

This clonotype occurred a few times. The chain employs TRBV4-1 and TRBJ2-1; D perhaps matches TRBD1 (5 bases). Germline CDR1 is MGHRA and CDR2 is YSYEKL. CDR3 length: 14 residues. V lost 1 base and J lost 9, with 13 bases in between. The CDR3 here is CASSQGNRWGEQFF. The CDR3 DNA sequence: TGCGCCAGCAGCCAAGGAAACAGGTGGGGTGAGCAGTTCTTC.

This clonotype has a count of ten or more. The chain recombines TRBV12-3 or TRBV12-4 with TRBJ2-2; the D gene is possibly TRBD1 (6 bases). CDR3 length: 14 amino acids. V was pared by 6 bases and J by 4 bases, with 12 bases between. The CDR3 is CASSLGQFTGELFF. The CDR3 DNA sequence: TGTGCCAGCAGCCTTGGACAGTTCACCGGGGAGCTGTTTTTT.

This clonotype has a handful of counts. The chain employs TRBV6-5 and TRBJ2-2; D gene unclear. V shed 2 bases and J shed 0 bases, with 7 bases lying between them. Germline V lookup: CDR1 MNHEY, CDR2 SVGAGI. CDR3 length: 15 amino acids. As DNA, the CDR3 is TGTGCCAGCAGTTACGCAACCACGAACACCGGGGAGCTGTTTTTT. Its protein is CASSYATTNTGELFF.

The CDR3 nucleotides are TGTGCCAGCAGCCATTCCGACAGGTACAATGAGCAGTTCTTC. Translation gives CASSHSDRYNEQFF. The chain is built from TRBV14 and TRBJ2-1; the D gene is possibly TRBD1 (6 bases). The CDR3 has 14 residues. The germline CDR1 and CDR2 sequences are SGHDN and FVKESK. Trimming left V 3 bases short and J 4 bases short, with 10 bases between.

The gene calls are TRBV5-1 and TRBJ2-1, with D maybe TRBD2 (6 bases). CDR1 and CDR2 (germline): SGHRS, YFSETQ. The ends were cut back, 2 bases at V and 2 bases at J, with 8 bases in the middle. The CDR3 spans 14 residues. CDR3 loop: CASSFRTTYNEQFF. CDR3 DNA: TGCGCCAGCAGCTTTCGGACTACCTACAATGAGCAGTTCTTC.